These 20 T cell receptor beta chains share one sample of origin, sequenced in a study of T cells in Graves' hyperthyroidism and ophthalmopathy. Template material for amplifying TCR beta CDR3 regions consisted of RNA transcripts. When the TCR CDR3 underwent first-round RT-PCR, the HTBI primer set was used. TCRdb analysed the multiplex PCR reads with MiXCR anew, one entry per CDR3 protein. The sample consists of around 350,000 distinct CDR3 sequences, roughly 15% of them appearing once. The sequenced sample was blood. The source of these receptors is a woman in her 30s with Graves' ophthalmopathy.

On this clonotype itself: With a much larger clone just one base away, this may be a read error. This chain joins TRBV3-1 and TRBJ2-7; 7 bases match TRBD1. Trimming took 6 bases from V and 2 from J; bases not matched to a gene: 7. Germline CDR1 is LGHDT and CDR2 is YNNKEL (reference sequence). The length of the CDR3 is 14 residues. The CDR3 nucleotides are TGTGCCAGCAGTACTGCCGGGACAGCCTACGAGCAGTACTTC. Amino acid sequence: CASSTAGTAYEQYF.

In this sample, this clonotype turned up many times. J is TRBJ1-5 and V is TRBV18; D may be TRBD1 (5 bases). The germline CDR1 and CDR2 sequences are KGHSH and LQKENI. The length of the CDR3 is 14 residues. The V gene lost 2 bases and the J gene lost 2 bases, with 7 bases spanning the gap. CDR3 protein: CASSPGDGNQPQHF. The CDR3 DNA is TGTGCCAGCTCACCAGGGGACGGCAATCAGCCCCAGCATTTT. Drawing the rest from reference TRBV18 and TRBJ1-5, the complete variable domain is NAGVMQNPRHLVRRRGQEARLRCSPMKGHSHVYWYRQLPEEGLKFMVYLQKENIIDESGMPKERFSAEFPKEGPSILRIQQVVRGDSAAYFCASSPGDGNQPQHFGDGTRLSIL.

At least ten counts were recorded for this clonotype. The chain uses TRBV27 and TRBJ1-4; TRBD1 aligns across 7 bases. V was pared by 8 bases and J by 5 bases, with 5 bases of the junction left unmatched. The CDR3 spans 13 residues. In germline, CDR1 is MNHEY, CDR2 SMNVEV (reference sequence). CDR3 in DNA: TGTGCCAGCCGGGGACAGTTAAATGAAAAACTGTTTTTT. Translating it yields CASRGQLNEKLFF.

This clonotype was seen ten or more times. The chain combines TRBV7-9 with TRBJ2-7; no firm D call. CDR3 length equals 13 residues. V dropped 1 base and J dropped 1 base, with 5 bases sitting between them. Per germline, CDR1 SEHNR and CDR2 FQNEAQ (reference sequence). The CDR3 spells CASSLDGSYEQYF. The CDR3 DNA reads TGTGCCAGCAGCTTAGACGGATCCTACGAGCAGTACTTC.

This clonotype occurred many times. V usage is TRBV20-1 and J usage is TRBJ2-5; 7 bases fit TRBD2. This CDR3 has 15 residues. J lost 0 bases, V lost 4 bases, and 8 bases had no gene match. Germline V lookup: CDR1 DFQATT, CDR2 SNEGSKA (reference sequence). CDR3 loop: CSATYWRGNQETQYF. DNA of the CDR3: TGCAGTGCTACCTACTGGCGGGGGAACCAAGAGACCCAGTACTTC.

This clonotype was found many times. The CDR3 sequence: CALWDRGTNEKLFF. CDR3 sequence (DNA): TGTGCCTTATGGGACAGGGGCACGAATGAAAAACTGTTTTTT. The rearrangement joins TRBV30 to TRBJ1-4; the match to TRBD1 covers 10 bases. This CDR3 has 14 residues. Per the germline V gene, CDR1 is GTSNPN and CDR2 is SVGIG (reference sequence). V was pared by 7 bases and J by 5 bases, with 7 bases of the junction left unmatched.

This clonotype was seen only a few times. The conserved final phenylalanine or tryptophan is absent from the CDR3, which likely points to a read error. The CDR3 here is CASSTGTAQETQYL. The DNA of the CDR3 is TGTGCCAGCAGTACCGGGACAGCCCAAGAGACCCAGTACCTC. The gene calls are TRBV11-3 and TRBJ2-5; 7 bases line up with TRBD1. Looked up from germline, CDR1 is SGHNT and CDR2 is YENEEA. The CDR3 has 14 residues. After removal of 6 bases from V and 1 base from J, the junction contained 5 bases not matched to a gene.

This clonotype was detected many times. The CDR3 sequence: CASKGRDTGELFF. The CDR3 DNA is TGTGCCAGCAAAGGGCGGGACACCGGGGAGCTGTTTTTT. This chain uses TRBV6-1 with TRBJ2-2, with D possibly matching TRBD2 (5 bases). Per germline, CDR1 MNHNS and CDR2 SASEGT. Trimming removed 7 bases at V and 3 bases at J, with 9 bases between. The CDR3 covers 13 residues.

This clonotype was seen at least ten times. CDR3 sequence reads: CASSSTEAFF. For the CDR3, the DNA is TGTGCCAGCTCAAGCACTGAAGCTTTCTTT. The rearrangement joins TRBV2 to TRBJ1-1; the D is unclear. V lost 8 bases and J lost 4, with 5 bases in between. The CDR3 totals 10 residues. Germline CDR1 is SNHLY and CDR2 is FYNNEI.

This chain connects TRBV15 to TRBJ2-1; TRBD1 is a possible D gene (6 bases). The CDR3 contains 14 residues. Germline CDR1 reads LNHNV; CDR2 reads YYDKDF (reference sequence). V lost 7 bases and J 4 bases, leaving 14 bases between the germline ends. This chain's CDR3 is CATNQQGYYNEQFF. The CDR3 region has the DNA TGTGCCACCAACCAACAGGGTTATTACAATGAGCAGTTCTTC.

The CDR3 protein is CASSRLAGGGDTQYF. DNA of the CDR3: TGCGCCAGCAGCAGACTAGCGGGGGGAGGAGATACGCAGTATTTT. This chain joins TRBV10-2 and TRBJ2-3; 13 bases align to TRBD2. In germline, CDR1 is WSHSY, CDR2 SAAADI. The CDR3 has 15 residues. The trim removed 6 bases at V and 5 bases at J, leaving 5 bases unmatched.

V gene TRBV4-1 combines with J gene TRBJ2-2; 7 bases are shared with TRBD2. Germline loops: CDR1 MGHRA, CDR2 YSYEKL. The CDR3 contains 16 residues. V lost 3 bases, J lost 3 bases, and 7 bases stayed unmatched. The CDR3, as DNA: TGCGCCAGCAGCCAGGAGCGGGGTCTATACACCGGGGAGCTGTTTTTT. As protein: CASSQERGLYTGELFF.

This clonotype was counted at least ten times. This CDR3 reads CASSEALSSGNQPQHF. CDR3 in DNA: TGTGCCAGCAGTGAAGCGCTTAGTAGCGGCAATCAGCCCCAGCATTTT. The V call is TRBV2, the J call TRBJ1-5; D is uncertain. V gave up 0 bases and J gave up 2 bases, with 11 bases separating them. The CDR3 is 16 amino acids. The germline gives CDR1 SNHLY, CDR2 FYNNEI.

The table lists this clonotype with many counts. The V gene is TRBV20-1, the J gene TRBJ2-7; D is possibly TRBD1 (6 bases). The germline CDR1 and CDR2 sequences are DFQATT and SNEGSKA (reference sequence). The V gene lost 3 bases and the J gene lost 6 bases, with 24 bases spanning the gap. The CDR3 has 16 residues. The CDR3 spells CSARKVLQGGGGEQYF. CDR3 sequence (DNA): TGCAGTGCTAGGAAGGTCCTACAGGGTGGAGGTGGCGAGCAGTACTTC.

The sample holds many counts of this clonotype. The chain joins TRBV4-1 to TRBJ1-5, with 8 positions matching TRBD1. Germline V gene lookup returns CDR1 MGHRA and CDR2 YSYEKL. CDR3 size: 16 residues. With 1 base clipped from V and 2 bases from J, the junction kept 4 bases outside the gene matches. The CDR3 protein is CASSQGTGFGNQPQHF. CDR3 nucleotide sequence: TGCGCCAGCAGCCAAGGGACAGGGTTTGGCAATCAGCCCCAGCATTTT.

This clonotype was detected many times. V gene TRBV28 combines with J gene TRBJ2-2; D not resolved. V gave up 6 bases and J gave up 4 bases, with 15 bases separating them. Per the germline V gene, CDR1 is MDHEN and CDR2 is SYDVKM. There are 15 residues in the CDR3. The CDR3 nucleotides are TGTGCCAGCAGCCTCTCCCGTAGTGGCACCGGGGAGCTGTTTTTT. Translation: CASSLSRSGTGELFF. Looking up the rest from reference TRBV28 and TRBJ2-2 gives the full variable domain: DVKVTQSSRYLVKRTGEKVFLECVQDMDHENMFWYRQDPGLGLRLIYFSYDVKMKEKGDIPEGYSVSREKKERFSLILESASTNQTSMYLCASSLSRSGTGELFFGEGSRLTVL.

This clonotype showed up just a few times. The chain links TRBV24-1 to TRBJ2-1; D may be TRBD1 (6 bases). Trimming took 7 bases from V and 6 from J, leaving 12 bases between them. Germline V gene lookup returns CDR1 KGHDR and CDR2 SFDVKD. The CDR3 is 13 amino acids. CDR3 in amino acids: CATSMGDTNEQFF. The CDR3 coding sequence is TGTGCCACCAGCATGGGGGACACCAATGAGCAGTTCTTC.

The chain combines TRBV28 with TRBJ1-2; 9 bases align to TRBD1. The length of the CDR3 is 15 residues. V was pared by 5 bases and J by 5 bases, with 9 bases of the junction left unmatched. CDR1 MDHEN and CDR2 SYDVKM come from the germline V gene. The CDR3 nucleotides read TGTGCCAGCAGTCAAAAGGGACAGGGATGGTATGGCTACACCTTC. Amino acid sequence: CASSQKGQGWYGYTF.

The chain joins TRBV28 to TRBJ2-1; TRBD2 matches at 9 bases. The CDR3 has 17 amino acids. J lost 7 bases, V lost 0 bases, and 10 bases had no gene match. CDR1 is MDHEN, CDR2 SYDVKM, per germline. The CDR3 nucleotides read TGTGCCAGCAGTTTATGGATCCAGCGGGGGGCCCATAATGAGCAGTTCTTC. Protein sequence: CASSLWIQRGAHNEQFF.

The V call is TRBV29-1, the J call TRBJ2-7, with a tentative D call TRBD1 (6 bases). V lost 6 bases to trimming and J lost 4 bases, with 13 bases between them. The CDR3 loop spans 12 amino acids. Germline CDR1 is SQVTM and CDR2 is ANQGSEA. The CDR3 nucleotides read TGCAGCGTGGAAAGTACAGGGTACGAGCAGTACTTC. As protein: CSVESTGYEQYF.